The rows below give T cell receptor beta chains drawn from one sample of a study of human T cells and chemical hapten exposure. TCRdb analysed the RACE reads with MiXCR anew, one entry per CDR3 protein. The profile covers around 120,000 distinct CDR3 sequences, with roughly an eighth appearing a single time and 0.92% taken by the ten largest. Sample: whole blood, taken in connection with sensitization to the hapten diphenylcyclopropenone (DPC). The receptors were gathered from a young man with alopecia areata. Some clones in this sample may be carry-over from other donors' samples. Both conserved end residues are part of each CDR3. D genes are given only for firm matches. Clone size is given for some rows only: seen once, a few or many times, or a class if the clone is expanded.

CDR3aa,CDR3nt,abundance,d_gene,j_gene,v_gene
CASSPTGTNNNEQFF,TGTGCCAGCAGCCCAACCGGGACAAACAACAATGAGCAGTTCTTC,NA,NA,TRBJ2-1,TRBV9
CASSPGQGARHEQYF,TGCGCCAGCAGCCCAGGACAGGGGGCGCGCCACGAGCAGTACTTC,NA,TRBD1,TRBJ2-7,TRBV4-1
CASQAPYGSYNEQFF,TGTGCCAGCCAAGCACCCTACGGGTCCTACAATGAGCAGTTCTTC,NA,NA,TRBJ2-1,TRBV7-9
CASSSIAVTSTDTQYF,TGTGCCAGCAGTTCGATAGCGGTAACTAGCACAGATACGCAGTATTTT,NA,NA,TRBJ2-3,TRBV6-2/TRBV6-3
CASSLSGRGVF,TGTGCCAGCAGCTTATCGGGACGAGGAGTCTTC,NA,NA,TRBJ2-1,TRBV11-2
CASSADRGHRAKNIQYF,TGTGCCAGCAGCGCAGACAGGGGGCATAGAGCCAAAAACATTCAGTACTTC,NA,NA,TRBJ2-4,TRBV21-1
CASSGINAGKNIQYF,TGTGCCAGCAGCGGTATTAACGCGGGAAAAAACATTCAGTACTTC,many,NA,TRBJ2-4,TRBV13
CASSVDTTRETQYF,TGTGCCAGCAGCGTAGATACTACGCGGGAGACCCAGTACTTC,few,NA,TRBJ2-5,TRBV9
CASLLSGANVLTF,TGTGCCAGCTTACTCTCTGGGGCCAACGTCCTGACTTTC,few,NA,TRBJ2-6,TRBV11-2
CASSPPDRGSGANVLTF,TGCGCCAGCAGCCCCCCAGATAGAGGCTCTGGGGCCAACGTCCTGACTTTC,few,NA,TRBJ2-6,TRBV4-1
CATSNRGLGTEAFF,TGTGCCACCAGCAACAGGGGGCTTGGCACTGAAGCTTTCTTT,NA,TRBD1,TRBJ1-1,TRBV15
CASSVDLNTEAFF,TGTGCCAGCAGCGTAGATCTGAACACTGAAGCTTTCTTT,many,NA,TRBJ1-1,TRBV9
CATSGTEYTGELFF,TGTGCCACCAGCGGAACAGAGTACACCGGGGAGCTGTTTTTT,few,NA,TRBJ2-2,TRBV15
CASSATVNSYNEQFF,TGTGCCAGTAGTGCAACGGTGAACTCCTACAATGAGCAGTTCTTC,few,NA,TRBJ2-1,TRBV19
CASSLALGLAAAYNEQFF,TGTGCCAGCAGCTTAGCCCTAGGACTAGCGGCCGCCTACAATGAGCAGTTCTTC,few,TRBD2,TRBJ2-1,TRBV7-9
CASRTGTLSSYNEQFF,TGTGCCAGTAGAACCGGGACACTAAGCTCCTACAATGAGCAGTTCTTC,NA,NA,TRBJ2-1,TRBV19
CASSVGTSTGELFF,TGTGCCAGCAGTGTTGGGACTAGCACCGGGGAGCTGTTTTTT,many,TRBD2,TRBJ2-2,TRBV6-1
CASSTTGVDEQFF,TGTGCCAGTAGTACGACAGGGGTGGATGAGCAGTTCTTC,NA,TRBD1,TRBJ2-1,TRBV19
CASSLAGHTQYF,TGTGCCAGCAGCTTGGCGGGACATACGCAGTATTTT,NA,NA,TRBJ2-3,TRBV7-9
CATRWSSTDTQYF,TGTGCCACGCGCTGGAGCAGCACAGATACGCAGTATTTT,few,NA,TRBJ2-3,TRBV18
CSARDWASNQPQHF,TGCAGTGCTAGAGACTGGGCCAGCAATCAGCCCCAGCATTTT,NA,NA,TRBJ1-5,TRBV20-1
CASSLRAGANVLTF,TGTGCCAGCAGCCTAAGGGCTGGGGCCAACGTCCTGACTTTC,many,NA,TRBJ2-6,TRBV11-2
CATSENDSYGYTF,TGTGCCACCAGTGAAAACGACAGTTATGGCTACACCTTC,few,NA,TRBJ1-2,TRBV24-1
CSAPLTGALFF,TGCAGTGCCCCCTTAACGGGGGCGCTGTTCTTC,few,NA,TRBJ2-1,TRBV20-1
CASMEGRLSGAFF,TGCGCCAGCATGGAGGGGCGGCTCTCCGGAGCTTTCTTT,few,NA,TRBJ1-1,TRBV23-1
CASSKYPPVDYGYTF,TGTGCCAGCAGCAAGTATCCCCCCGTCGATTATGGCTACACCTTC,NA,NA,TRBJ1-2,TRBV7-9
CASSLDGGSTEAFF,TGTGCCAGCAGTTTGGACGGAGGGAGCACTGAAGCTTTCTTT,many,NA,TRBJ1-1,TRBV12-3/TRBV12-4
CASSLAQDNTGELFF,TGCGCCAGCAGCTTGGCCCAAGATAACACCGGGGAGCTGTTTTTT,NA,NA,TRBJ2-2,TRBV5-1
CASSWDRVNTEAFF,TGTGCCAGCAGTTGGGACAGGGTGAACACTGAAGCTTTCTTT,few,TRBD1,TRBJ1-1,TRBV27
CASSLPLTNEQYF,TGTGCCAGCAGCCTGCCCCTGACCAACGAGCAGTACTTC,few,NA,TRBJ2-7,TRBV7-8
CSVEVFGTANTIYF,TGCAGCGTTGAAGTGTTCGGGACAGCCAACACCATATATTTT,few,TRBD1,TRBJ1-3,TRBV29-1
CASRLESYSNQPQHF,TGTGCAAGTCGCTTAGAATCCTATAGCAATCAGCCCCAGCATTTT,few,NA,TRBJ1-5,TRBV12-2
CASSSGAVFPWNYGYTF,TGTGCCAGCAGCAGCGGGGCGGTATTCCCTTGGAACTATGGCTACACCTTC,NA,NA,TRBJ1-2,TRBV7-2
CASSHGEQPQHF,TGTGCCAGCAGCCATGGGGAACAGCCCCAGCATTTT,few,NA,TRBJ1-5,TRBV3-1
CASSYPQGTNQPQHF,TGTGCCAGCAGTTACCCGCAGGGTACCAATCAGCCCCAGCATTTT,few,NA,TRBJ1-5,TRBV6-2/TRBV6-3
CASSAVQGVTQYF,TGTGCCAGCTCAGCCGTCCAGGGGGTTACCCAGTACTTC,NA,TRBD1,TRBJ2-5,TRBV18
CASSRHGGPTGANVLTF,TGCGCCAGCAGCCGCCATGGGGGGCCTACTGGGGCCAACGTCCTGACTTTC,few,NA,TRBJ2-6,TRBV5-1
CASSFAGARETQYF,TGTGCCAGCAGCTTTGCGGGGGCTCGGGAGACCCAGTACTTC,NA,NA,TRBJ2-5,TRBV7-9
CASSLPGQLNTGELFF,TGTGCCAGCAGCCTGCCGGGACAGCTGAACACCGGGGAGCTGTTTTTT,few,TRBD1,TRBJ2-2,TRBV7-9
CASTETSGVVDEQFF,TGTGCCAGCACCGAGACTAGCGGGGTCGTGGATGAGCAGTTCTTC,few,TRBD2,TRBJ2-1,TRBV28
CASSRDGVYEQYF,TGTGCCAGCAGTAGGGACGGAGTTTACGAGCAGTACTTC,many,NA,TRBJ2-7,TRBV6-2/TRBV6-3
CASSSLKQGSNTEAFF,TGTGCCAGCAGTTCCCTAAAGCAGGGTTCAAACACTGAAGCTTTCTTT,NA,NA,TRBJ1-1,TRBV6-2/TRBV6-3
CASSLIDRASSYEQYF,TGTGCCAGCAGCTTAATAGACAGGGCAAGCTCCTACGAGCAGTACTTC,NA,TRBD1,TRBJ2-7,TRBV7-8
CASSQDGGYEQYF,TGTGCCAGCAGCCAAGATGGGGGGTACGAGCAGTACTTC,NA,NA,TRBJ2-7,TRBV3-1
CASSVGTEVDEQYF,TGTGCCAGCAGCGTAGGAACAGAAGTGGACGAGCAGTACTTC,NA,NA,TRBJ2-7,TRBV9
CASSQERSGHQETQYF,TGCGCCAGCAGCCAAGAGAGGTCGGGGCACCAAGAGACCCAGTACTTC,NA,NA,TRBJ2-5,TRBV4-1
CASSPRRGDEQFF,TGTGCCAGCAGTCCCCGCAGGGGTGATGAGCAGTTCTTC,few,NA,TRBJ2-1,TRBV6-2/TRBV6-3
CASSPQGVYGYTF,TGCGCCAGCAGCCCACAGGGAGTCTATGGCTACACCTTC,few,NA,TRBJ1-2,TRBV4-3
CSVGWGSPNQPQHF,TGCAGCGTCGGATGGGGGAGCCCGAATCAGCCCCAGCATTTT,few,NA,TRBJ1-5,TRBV29-1
CASSPPTGGGYTF,TGTGCCAGCAGCCCTCCGACAGGGGGCGGCTACACCTTC,few,TRBD1,TRBJ1-2,TRBV5-4
CASSVRAQETQYF,TGCGCCAGCAGTGTGAGGGCTCAAGAGACCCAGTACTTC,once,NA,TRBJ2-5,TRBV10-1
CAISPSVNTQYF,TGTGCCATCAGCCCCTCGGTGAATACGCAGTATTTT,NA,NA,TRBJ2-3,TRBV10-3
CATGTAVQPQHF,TGTGCCACCGGGACAGCGGTTCAGCCCCAGCATTTT,NA,TRBD1,TRBJ1-5,TRBV15
CASRNLQGAEQFF,TGTGCCAGCCGAAACCTACAGGGTGCTGAGCAGTTCTTC,NA,NA,TRBJ2-1,TRBV7-2